The clone carrying this T cell receptor beta chain was seen a handful of times. Its cognate antigen is unknown. A multiplex PCR was run with 60 Vbeta primers and 13 Jbeta primers. Original analysis: The count from a later analysis was 70 million to 85 million unique TCR beta chains, around 11 million of them shared. The assay was immunoSEQ multiplex PCR, and TCRdb's table has in-frame clones only and misses some. V and J calls plus clone size are reproduced from that table; the DNA served to infer D and trimming. The sample holds around 67,000 clones; roughly 68% are singletons and the top ten take 3%. This specimen belongs to a study of cytomegalovirus exposure and HLA in healthy donors. V shed 6 bases, J shed 1 base, and the junction held 3 bases outside the gene matches. The CDR3 runs 15 residues. Per germline, CDR1 MNHEY and CDR2 SVGAGI. Findings of the study overall: In a later analysis, a genetic analysis reported fewer productive-TCR N-insertions in an Asian-associated ancestry cluster than the cohort average.

Donors sampled were nominally healthy, though unrecorded immune exposures were likely. The sequence came from a woman between 45 and 65 years old in good health and CMV-seronegative. Sequences were obtained from PBMCs. The gene calls are TRBV6-5 and TRBJ1-5; 10 bases align to TRBD1. The CDR3 DNA follows: TGTGCCAGCAGACTGGGACAGGGGAGCAATCAGCCCCAGCATTTT. This translates into CASRLGQGSNQPQHF.